Listed below are T cell receptor beta chains from one sample, sequenced in a study of cytomegalovirus exposure and HLA in healthy donors. TCRdb's table, derived via immunoSEQ multiplex PCR, lists solely in-frame clones and lacks some. Of over 250,000 clones listed, 86% are singletons. Material for sequencing was PBMCs. These receptors all stem from a young woman in good health and CMV-seronegative. The conserved cysteine and the conserved F or W are not part of the CDR3 here. The order of the fields is J gene, V gene, CDR3 protein.

TRBJ1-2	TRBV5-1	ASSLITGGDYGYT
TRBJ1-5	TRBV27	ASRLWGQGAELQPQH
TRBJ1-6	TRBV6-1	ASSAWTGVNSPLH
TRBJ2-1	TRBV7-3	ASSLTGTGESYNEQF
TRBJ2-1	TRBV11-3	ASSSRRREAPYNEQF
TRBJ2-7	TRBV7-2	ASSLDYSFSYEQY
TRBJ2-7	TRBV21-1	ASSSRSIDEQY
TRBJ2-5	TRBV5-1	ASSFEEETQY
TRBJ1-5	TRBV2	ASSRDRQSQPQH
TRBJ2-5	TRBV7-9	ASSDDAGETQY
TRBJ2-7	TRBV7-6	ASSSRQGSSYEQY
TRBJ1-5	TRBV10-1	ASSPSNQPQH
TRBJ2-3	TRBV5-4	ASSLFGSSLDTQY
TRBJ1-4	TRBV2	ASQLRAATNEKLF
TRBJ2-5	TRBV27	ASSPGLGFGTQY
TRBJ2-2	TRBV30	AWSSGLNTGELF